This T cell receptor beta chain was retrieved from a study of Ad26.COV2.S vaccination and SARS-CoV-2 variants. TCRdb's table, derived via immunoSEQ multiplex PCR, lists solely in-frame clones and lacks some. The sample lists about 350,000 clones, 90% to 95% occurring once. This clone was observed a single time. Its specificity is unknown. The CDR3 spans 17 residues. From germline, CDR1 is SQVTM and CDR2 ANQGSEA. The junction had 14 bases not matched to a gene; V was cut back by 2 bases and J by 5 bases. Study observations and caveats: Vaccine recipients and placebo recipients showed similar non-spike TCR breadth.

The TCR comes from a human donor who had recovered from COVID-19. Material: peripheral blood, obtained after recovery from COVID-19. This chain joins TRBV29-1 and TRBJ2-5, with 10 bases matching TRBD1. The CDR3 nucleotides read TGCAGCGTTGAAAGTCCCCTGGGGACAGGGGCCACCGAGACCCAGTACTTC. It codes for CSVESPLGTGATETQYF. Drawing the rest from reference TRBV29-1 and TRBJ2-5, the complete variable domain is SAVISQKPSRDICQRGTSLTIQCQVDSQVTMMFWYRQQPGQSLTLIATANQGSEATYESGFVIDKFPISRPNLTFSTLTVSNMSPEDSSIYLCSVESPLGTGATETQYFGPGTRLLVL.